This entry concerns a single T cell receptor beta chain. No antigen is known for it. The CDR3 length is 14 residues. Germline V gene data show CDR1 as MNHEY and CDR2 as SVGAGI. Trimming took 6 bases from V and 2 from J; bases not matched to a gene: 5. One entry per CDR3 protein results from TCRdb running MiXCR on the 5' RACE reads. The data show about 110,000 distinct CDR3 sequences, roughly a sixth seen once. The source of the sample is a study of T-cell memory formation after mild COVID-19. Points from the study as a whole: Later expanders leaned CD4+, whereas clones that contracted between day 15 and 85 were balanced CD4/CD8.

V gene TRBV6-5 combines with J gene TRBJ2-5; the match to TRBD1 covers 8 bases. This TCR derives from a man aged 18 to 30 who had mild COVID-19 (a few samples of this study predate the infection). Cell type and time point are not known. The sample was PBMCs or a T cell subset sorted from them (not recorded which). CDR3 bases: TGTGCCAGCAGCCAACAGGGGGTGCAAGAGACCCAGTACTTC. Residues: CASSQQGVQETQYF.